This T cell receptor (beta chain) originates from a study of identical twins. Study observations and caveats: A lower insertion count was a feature of abundant cord blood beta clonotypes, with no such feature in memory repertoires.

This clonotype occurred many times. What it recognizes is unknown. TCRdb reanalysed the 5' RACE reads using MiXCR and keeps one entry per CDR3 protein. The sample includes 310,000 or so distinct CDR3 sequences, 7.5% to 9.5% of them seen just once. The CDR3 totals 11 residues. CDR1 SGHVS and CDR2 FQNEAQ come from the germline V gene. Trimming cost V 1 base and J 9 bases, with 4 bases left between them. These data also featured in a second study, about yellow fever vaccine responses in identical twins.

The chain recombines TRBV7-8 with TRBJ2-1; D ambiguous. The sequenced sample consisted of CD8+ T cells sorted from blood. The clonotype originates from a woman between 18 and 29 years old in good health. CDR3 coding DNA: TGTGCCAGCAGCTTAGATGGTGAGCAGTTCTTC. Protein product: CASSLDGEQFF.